The sequence of this T cell receptor beta chain was determined in a study of blood T cell repertoires in COVID-19. Across the study: COVID-19 samples, acute and convalescent, were from the United States, Italy and Spain. PBMCs, B-cell-depleted T cells, or T cells provided the cDNA or gDNA that made up the material.

A Seattle source enrolled patients during active infection and followed them longitudinally. The CDR3 covers 13 residues. Germline assignment: CDR1 MRHNA and CDR2 SNTAGT. Trimming removed 6 bases from V and 1 base from J, with 9 bases in between. Libraries were prepared by immunoSEQ multiplex PCR; TCRdb keeps only in-frame clonotypes and omits some of them. The repertoire holds around 270,000 clones, with 75% to 95% as singletons. The sequence derives from a person between 18 and 35 years old with COVID-19, enrolled during active disease. The J gene is TRBJ1-2, the V gene TRBV6-4; D gene unclear. The sequenced sample was peripheral blood. CDR3 bases: TGTGCCAGCAGCGAAGGAGTTAACTATGGCTACACCTTC. Its protein product is CASSEGVNYGYTF.